Presented here are 29 T cell receptor beta chains from one specimen sequenced in a study of blood T cell repertoires in COVID-19. Method: immunoSEQ multiplex PCR; TCRdb's copy keeps in-frame clones and lacks some. The table has about 150,000 clones, around 80% seen once. Sequencing was done on a sample of peripheral blood. All receptors come from a human donor with acute or convalescent COVID-19. The donor label of this sample is uncertain.

The chain links TRBV4-3 to TRBJ1-2; D ambiguous. With 4 bases removed from V and 4 bases from J, the gap between germline ends came to 16 bases. Per germline, CDR1 LGHNA and CDR2 YSLEER. This CDR3 spans 15 amino acids. The DNA of the CDR3 is TGCGCCAGCAGCCCGGGAGTGGCAGGCGTCTATGGCTACACCTTC. This encodes CASSPGVAGVYGYTF.

The chain links TRBV7-2 to TRBJ1-2, with a weak D call TRBD1 (6 bases). CDR3 size: 16 residues. V lost 2 bases to trimming and J lost 3 bases, with 16 bases between them. Germline V gene data show CDR1 as SGHTA and CDR2 as FQGNSA. CDR3 bases: TGTGCCAGCAGCTTATACGGGGGGCGCGGTGACTATGGCTACACCTTC. Translated: CASSLYGGRGDYGYTF.

The rearrangement joins TRBV5-8 to TRBJ2-7; weak D call: TRBD2 (6 bases). This CDR3 contains 12 residues. The germline V gene has CDR1 SGHTS and CDR2 YDEGEE. V lost 10 bases and J 3 bases, leaving 14 bases between the germline ends. CDR3 amino acids: CAWSGGYYEQYF. In DNA, the CDR3 is TGTGCCTGGAGTGGGGGGTACTACGAGCAGTACTTC.

J is TRBJ1-2 and V is TRBV2, with D unresolved. Trimming left V 2 bases short and J 4 bases short, with 5 bases between. CDR1 is SNHLY, CDR2 FYNNEI, per germline. This CDR3 comprises 12 residues. The chain's CDR3 is CASSENFYGYTF. The CDR3 DNA follows: TGTGCCAGCAGTGAAAACTTCTATGGCTACACCTTC.

This clone occurred a few times. The chain joins TRBV30 to TRBJ1-3; 7 bases are shared with TRBD1. The CDR3 is made up of 14 amino acids. J was trimmed by 2 bases and V by 2 bases; bases with no gene match: 3. Germline CDR1 and CDR2: GTSNPN and SVGIG (reference sequence). The CDR3 sequence is CAWSRTGAGNTIYF. In DNA form, the CDR3 reads TGTGCCTGGAGTCGAACAGGGGCTGGAAACACCATATATTTT.

The chain combines TRBV25-1 with TRBJ1-2, with a tentative D call TRBD1 (5 bases). Germline assignment: CDR1 MGHDK and CDR2 SYGVNS. The CDR3 is 13 residues long. The V end was cut by 6 bases, the J end by 8 bases, with 16 bases between. In nucleotides, the CDR3 is TGTGCCAGCAGCAAAGGGGCCTCTAGGGGCTACACCTTC. Protein: CASSKGASRGYTF.

V gene TRBV6-5 combines with J gene TRBJ1-1, with 7 bases that match TRBD1. Germline V gene lookup returns CDR1 MNHEY and CDR2 SVGAGI. The CDR3 is made up of 15 amino acids. J gave up 0 bases and V 6 bases, and 7 bases lay outside the gene matches. The CDR3 bases are TGTGCCAGCAGCGACGGACAGGCCGTGAACACTGAAGCTTTCTTT. This gives the protein CASSDGQAVNTEAFF.

The chain employs TRBV11-2 and TRBJ1-6; maybe TRBD1 (5 bases). CDR3 size: 18 residues. From germline, CDR1 is SGHAT and CDR2 FQNNGV. The V end lost 6 bases, the J end lost 0 bases, and 18 bases lay between the germline ends. This chain's CDR3 is CASSQKRGRSSYNSPLHF. The CDR3 bases are TGTGCCAGCAGTCAAAAGCGGGGCCGTAGCTCCTATAATTCACCCCTCCACTTT.

The rearrangement uses TRBV4-1 and TRBJ2-7; 8 nucleotides align to TRBD1. V lost 1 base to trimming and J lost 2 bases; unmatched junction nucleotides: 4. The germline V gene encodes CDR1 MGHRA and CDR2 YSYEKL. This CDR3 spans 15 amino acids. CDR3 coding DNA: TGCGCCAGCAGCCAAGGGGGACAGGACCCCTACGAGCAGTACTTC. Its protein is CASSQGGQDPYEQYF.

V and J are TRBV18 and TRBJ1-2; 9 bases line up with TRBD1. The V segment lost 2 bases and the J segment 4 bases; nucleotides outside the gene matches: 5. This CDR3 has 15 residues. Germline loops: CDR1 KGHSH, CDR2 LQKENI. The CDR3 coding sequence is TGTGCCAGCTCACCAGGACAGGGGTCATTCTATGGCTACACCTTC. Translation gives CASSPGQGSFYGYTF.

CDR3 in DNA: TGTGCCACCAGCAACAAGGGAGAGAAAGTGGGCTATGGCTACACCTTC. It yields the protein CATSNKGEKVGYGYTF. This chain joins TRBV15 and TRBJ1-2; D is unclear. Germline loops: CDR1 LNHNV, CDR2 YYDKDF (reference sequence). The CDR3 spans 16 residues. Trimming removed 4 bases at V and 4 bases at J, with 19 bases between.

The V call is TRBV18, the J call TRBJ1-2; no clear D. This CDR3 region has 17 residues. Per germline, CDR1 KGHSH and CDR2 LQKENI. The ends were cut back, 3 bases at V and 4 bases at J, with 21 bases in the middle. In DNA form, the CDR3 reads TGTGCCAGCTCACCTAGGATCGGAACTGCGGTGGTCTATGGCTACACCTTC. As protein: CASSPRIGTAVVYGYTF.

The chain is built from TRBV9 and TRBJ1-4, with TRBD1 identical over 7 bases. V dropped 0 bases and J dropped 4; count of bases not matched to a gene: 3. Germline V CDR1 and CDR2: SGDLS, YYNGEE. The length of the CDR3 is 15 residues. The CDR3: CASSVGGQNNEKLFF. The CDR3, as DNA: TGTGCCAGCAGCGTAGGGGGACAGAATAATGAAAAACTGTTTTTT.

The gene calls are TRBV2 and TRBJ1-1; perhaps TRBD1 as D (6 bases). The V end was cut by 3 bases, the J end by 7 bases, with 15 bases between. This CDR3 has 14 amino acids. Germline V gene lookup returns CDR1 SNHLY and CDR2 FYNNEI. For the CDR3, the DNA is TGTGCCAGCAGTGAGAACAGGGTCGGTTTTGAAGCTTTCTTT. Amino acid sequence: CASSENRVGFEAFF. Drawing the rest from reference TRBV2 and TRBJ1-1, the complete variable domain is EPEVTQTPSHQVTQMGQEVILRCVPISNHLYFYWYRQILGQKVEFLVSFYNNEISEKSEIFDDQFSVERPDGSNFTLKIRSTKLEDSAMYFCASSENRVGFEAFFGQGTRLTVV.

This rearrangement joins TRBV4-2 to TRBJ1-2; D call uncertain. The germline gives CDR1 LGHNA, CDR2 YNFKEQ. The CDR3 spans 15 residues. The V end was cut by 1 base, the J end by 2 bases, with 11 bases between. The CDR3 protein is CASSQVGGSNYGYTF. The CDR3 coding sequence is TGTGCCAGCAGCCAAGTTGGAGGGTCGAACTATGGCTACACCTTC.

This sequence joins TRBV21-1 and TRBJ1-5. TRBV21-1 is noted as a pseudogene. The CDR3 length is 12 residues. The chain's CDR3 is CAAGGGNQPQHF. In DNA, the CDR3 is TGTGCCGCCGGGGGGGGCAATCAGCCCCAGCATTTT.

The chain uses TRBV30 and TRBJ1-1; D is ambiguous. Germline loops: CDR1 GTSNPN, CDR2 SVGIG (reference sequence). This CDR3 is 13 amino acids long. V shed 1 base and J shed 8 bases, with 14 bases lying between them. CDR3 in amino acids: CAWSGLTTIEAFF. The DNA for the CDR3 is TGTGCCTGGAGTGGGCTCACAACGATAGAAGCTTTCTTT.

The genes are TRBV10-1 and TRBJ2-2, with D possibly being TRBD1 (5 bases). The V and J ends lost 3 bases and 4 bases respectively, with 12 bases between them. This CDR3 contains 15 residues. Germline CDR1 reads WNHNN; CDR2 reads SYGVQD (reference sequence). This chain's CDR3 is CASSEQDPTTGELFF. CDR3 in DNA: TGCGCCAGCAGTGAACAGGATCCCACCACCGGGGAGCTGTTTTTT.

This clone has a single count. The gene calls are TRBV6-2 or TRBV6-3 and TRBJ1-1; TRBD1 matches 8 bases. The ends lost 6 bases at V and 4 bases at J; junction bases unmatched: 7. This CDR3 is built from 14 residues. Germline V gene lookup returns CDR1 MNHEY and CDR2 SVGEGT. The CDR3 protein is CASSPRQGRTEAFF. CDR3 coding DNA: TGTGCCAGCAGCCCGAGACAGGGGCGCACTGAAGCTTTCTTT.

This chain joins TRBV5-1 and TRBJ2-5; D perhaps matches TRBD1 (5 bases). V was shortened by 4 bases and J by 1 base, with 14 bases between the two germline ends. Looked up from germline, CDR1 is SGHRS and CDR2 is YFSETQ. The CDR3 length is 15 residues. The CDR3 nucleotides read TGCGCCAGCAGCGGGGCTATAGGGGCCCAAGAGACCCAGTACTTC. This encodes CASSGAIGAQETQYF.

J is TRBJ1-2 and V is TRBV4-2, with D possibly matching TRBD1 (5 bases). V was shortened by 0 bases and J by 5 bases, with 19 bases between the two germline ends. The CDR3 sequence is 17 residues long. Germline CDR1 reads LGHNA; CDR2 reads YNFKEQ. The chain's CDR3 is CASSQDGGSLGGYGYTF. CDR3 nucleotide sequence: TGTGCCAGCAGCCAAGATGGCGGGTCGCTGGGGGGTTATGGCTACACCTTC.

The sample holds one count of this clone. The junction and the germline gene differ at one end; a read error may be behind it. This sample also contains other DNA sequences that code for the same CDR3. The chain combines TRBV29-1 with TRBJ2-1; D is possibly TRBD1 or TRBD2 (5 bases each). The CDR3 runs to 14 residues. Germline V gene data show CDR1 as SQVTM and CDR2 as ANQGSEA. The CDR3 DNA reads TGTAGCGTTGAAGGCCGGACACAGTTGAATGAGCAGTTCTTC. This codes for CSVEGRTQLNEQFF.

V is TRBV6-1 and J is TRBJ1-2, with D tentatively TRBD1 (5 bases). The CDR3 extends over 15 amino acids. Trimming left V 2 bases short and J 0 bases short, with 10 bases between. Germline V gene sequence: CDR1 MNHNS, CDR2 SASEGT. The CDR3 spells CASSEPSGANYGYTF. The CDR3 DNA reads TGTGCCAGCAGTGAACCCTCGGGGGCTAACTATGGCTACACCTTC.

This clone appeared a single time. The chain links TRBV9 to TRBJ2-5, with TRBD1 matching over 12 bases. This CDR3 spans 16 amino acids. V shed 4 bases and J 1 base; nucleotides not matched to a gene: 5. Germline V gives CDR1 SGDLS, CDR2 YYNGEE. The CDR3 bases are TGTGCCAGCAGCCTCGGGACAGGGGGCTTCCAAGAGACCCAGTACTTC. Encoded protein: CASSLGTGGFQETQYF.

V usage is TRBV19 and J usage is TRBJ1-1; possibly TRBD1 for D (6 bases). Germline V lookup: CDR1 LNHDA, CDR2 SQIVND (reference sequence). V lost 1 base, J lost 1 base, and 10 bases lay in between. The CDR3 spans 15 residues. CDR3 DNA: TGTGCCAGTAGTATAGTTTCAGGGGCGAACACTGAAGCTTTCTTT. Protein sequence: CASSIVSGANTEAFF.

V and J are TRBV5-1 and TRBJ2-2, with TRBD2 matching 12 bases. The CDR3 has 16 residues. Germline assignment: CDR1 SGHRS and CDR2 YFSETQ. V shed 4 bases and J 7 bases; nucleotides not matched to a gene: 8. CDR3 sequence reads: CASSAGLAGLGGELFF. The DNA for the CDR3 is TGCGCCAGCAGCGCCGGACTAGCGGGGCTAGGCGGGGAGCTGTTTTTT.

This clone was counted a few times. This chain links TRBV7-3 with TRBJ2-2; possibly TRBD2 for D (5 bases). The CDR3 is 16 amino acids. V gave up 1 base and J gave up 5 bases, with 14 bases separating them. Germline loops: CDR1 SGHTA, CDR2 FQGTGA. In DNA form, the CDR3 reads TGTGCCAGCAGCTTAAGATCGGGGTCTCGGACCGGGGAGCTGTTTTTT. Its translation is CASSLRSGSRTGELFF.

This chain uses TRBV29-1 with TRBJ1-1; D is unresolved. The CDR3 runs 13 residues. CDR1 and CDR2 (germline): SQVTM, ANQGSEA. Trimming pared 4 bases from V and 0 bases from J, leaving 9 bases between. The CDR3 DNA is TGCAGCGTTGGGAGGGAGCTGAACACTGAAGCTTTCTTT. It codes for CSVGRELNTEAFF.

As for this clone: Other DNA sequences in the sample encode the same CDR3. This chain links TRBV3-1 (or the pseudogene TRBV3-2) with TRBJ1-2, with TRBD1 as a possible D gene (5 bases). The germline V gene has CDR1 LGHDT and CDR2 YNNKEL (reference sequence). The ends were cut back, 1 base at V and 7 bases at J, with 7 bases in the middle. CDR3 length: 12 residues. In DNA form, the CDR3 reads TGTGCCAGCAGCCAAGGGGGCCGTGGCTACACCTTC. It specifies CASSQGGRGYTF.